This entry is about one T cell receptor (beta chain). Its antigen remains unidentified. 60 Vbeta and 13 Jbeta primers were used in PCR. This table comes from immunoSEQ multiplex PCR, and its TCRdb copy is limited to in-frame clones, with some not included. The sample yields approximately 190,000 clones, around 85% seen once. The data derive from a study of cytomegalovirus exposure and HLA in healthy donors. Findings and caveats of the study: Earlier results showed most TCR beta V segments being productive about 87% or about 30% of the time. For TCR beta chains, V- and J-gene trimming was later linked to a missense DCLRE1C variant. Most TCR sequences were rare, but some public TCRs occurred in many donors.

V lost 2 bases and J lost 2; bases outside the gene matches: 6. The germline V gene encodes CDR1 SGHDT and CDR2 YYEEEE. The CDR3 contains 15 residues. Sequenced sample: PBMCs. The receptor comes from a man over 45 in good health and CMV-seronegative. The chain recombines TRBV5-6 with TRBJ2-7; 8 positions match TRBD1. DNA of the CDR3: TGTGCCAGCAGCTTCCCTGACAGGGGTGCCTACGAGCAGTACTTC. This gives the protein CASSFPDRGAYEQYF.